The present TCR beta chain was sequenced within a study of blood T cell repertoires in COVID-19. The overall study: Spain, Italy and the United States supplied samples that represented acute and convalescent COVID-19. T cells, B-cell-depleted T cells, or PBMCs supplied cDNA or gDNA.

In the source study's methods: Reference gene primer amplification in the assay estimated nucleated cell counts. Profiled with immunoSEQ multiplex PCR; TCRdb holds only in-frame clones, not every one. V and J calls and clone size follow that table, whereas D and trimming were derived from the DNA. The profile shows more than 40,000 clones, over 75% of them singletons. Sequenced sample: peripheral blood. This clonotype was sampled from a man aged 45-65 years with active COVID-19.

The CDR3 coding sequence is TGTGCCAGTAGCCGACAGTCCGGGGAGCTGTTTTTT. Encoded protein: CASSRQSGELFF. This chain connects TRBV19 to TRBJ2-2, with a tentative D call TRBD1 (5 bases). V was shortened by 6 bases and J by 6 bases, with 8 bases between the two germline ends. The CDR3 sequence is 12 residues long. The V gene's germline CDR1 is LNHDA and CDR2 SQIVND (reference sequence).